This is a list of T cell receptor beta chains from one sample in a study of blood T cell repertoires in COVID-19. Produced via immunoSEQ multiplex PCR; TCRdb's table is partial and in-frame only. Of 180,000 or so clones in the sample, 85% to 90% were seen once. Input material: peripheral blood. These TCRs come from a woman at least 80 years old in a cohort sampled during active or convalescent COVID-19. The CDR3 runs from the conserved cysteine through the conserved F or W. Each record gives: V gene, J gene, D gene, clone size, CDR3 protein, CDR3 DNA. The D gene is left open where the match is weak. Expanded clones get a size class; other rows say once, few or many, or leave the size out.

V: TRBV7-2
J: TRBJ1-1
D: TRBD1
size: once
CDR3: CASSLRQGHTEAFF
DNA: TGTGCCAGCAGCCTGCGACAGGGCCACACTGAAGCTTTCTTT

V: TRBV6-1
J: TRBJ2-5
D: .
size: .
CDR3: CASSEWRVETQYF
DNA: TGTGCCAGCAGTGAATGGAGAGTAGAGACCCAGTACTTC

V: TRBV27
J: TRBJ1-1
D: .
size: .
CDR3: CATQRQGISEMNTEAFF
DNA: TGTGCCACCCAAAGGCAGGGGATCTCGGAGATGAACACTGAAGCTTTCTTT

V: TRBV6-2/TRBV6-3
J: TRBJ1-3
D: .
size: many
CDR3: CASSPTRAGNTIYF
DNA: TGTGCCAGCAGCCCCACCAGGGCTGGAAACACCATATATTTT

V: TRBV30
J: TRBJ2-1
D: TRBD2
size: .
CDR3: CAWESGSSYNEQFF
DNA: TGTGCCTGGGAGAGCGGGAGCTCCTACAATGAGCAGTTCTTC

V: TRBV2
J: TRBJ1-4
D: .
size: .
CDR3: CASSVFGVRENEKLFF
DNA: TGTGCCAGCAGTGTCTTCGGGGTACGAGAAAATGAAAAACTGTTTTTT

V: TRBV7-2
J: TRBJ2-7
D: .
size: .
CDR3: CASSVDSLHEQYF
DNA: TGTGCCAGCAGCGTTGATAGTCTCCACGAGCAGTACTTC

V: TRBV10-2
J: TRBJ1-1
D: TRBD1
size: .
CDR3: CASSEADRGNTEAFF
DNA: TGCGCCAGCAGTGAGGCGGACAGGGGGAACACTGAAGCTTTCTTT

V: TRBV30
J: TRBJ2-5
D: .
size: .
CDR3: CAWRQGQETQYF
DNA: TGTGCCTGGAGACAGGGTCAAGAGACCCAGTACTTC

V: TRBV27
J: TRBJ1-3
D: .
size: .
CDR3: CASSLYPGTFDSGNTIYF
DNA: TGTGCCAGCAGTTTATATCCCGGGACTTTTGACTCTGGAAACACCATATATTTT

V: TRBV7-9
J: TRBJ1-2
D: .
size: .
CDR3: CASSLYSGGQRSSYGYTF
DNA: TGTGCCAGCAGCTTATATTCCGGGGGGCAGAGATCAAGCTATGGCTACACCTTC

V: TRBV7-2
J: TRBJ1-1
D: TRBD1
size: .
CDR3: CASSLDFRGMNTEAFF
DNA: TGTGCCAGCAGCTTAGACTTCAGGGGGATGAACACTGAAGCTTTCTTT

V: TRBV6-5
J: TRBJ1-1
D: .
size: .
CDR3: CASSYSRGWGTEAFF
DNA: TGTGCCAGCAGTTACTCGCGGGGATGGGGCACTGAAGCTTTCTTT

V: TRBV4-1
J: TRBJ1-6
D: .
size: .
CDR3: CASSRQAQGSPLHF
DNA: TGCGCCAGCAGCCGACAGGCTCAGGGATCACCCCTCCACTTT

V: TRBV19
J: TRBJ2-1
D: TRBD2
size: .
CDR3: CASSIWGLAGRADEQFF
DNA: TGTGCCAGTAGTATATGGGGCCTAGCCGGGAGGGCGGATGAGCAGTTCTTC

V: TRBV6-2/TRBV6-3
J: TRBJ1-2
D: .
size: .
CDR3: CASSYSNRKGNSYGYTF
DNA: TGTGCCAGCAGTTACTCTAACAGAAAGGGGAATTCATATGGCTACACCTTC

V: TRBV6-5
J: TRBJ2-5
D: .
size: .
CDR3: CASSTDRETQYF
DNA: TGTGCCAGCAGCACCGACAGGGAGACCCAGTACTTC

V: TRBV2
J: TRBJ2-7
D: .
size: .
CDR3: CASSEAGRGGEQYF
DNA: TGTGCCAGCAGTGAAGCTGGCAGGGGCGGCGAGCAGTACTTC

V: TRBV18
J: TRBJ2-5
D: TRBD1
size: once
CDR3: CASSPGTGQVETQYF
DNA: TGTGCCAGCTCACCCGGGACAGGGCAGGTGGAGACCCAGTACTTC

V: TRBV11-2
J: TRBJ1-1
D: TRBD1
size: .
CDR3: CASSLGGTGNTEAFF
DNA: TGTGCCAGCAGCTTGGGAGGGACAGGGAACACTGAAGCTTTCTTT

V: TRBV6-4
J: TRBJ1-5
D: .
size: .
CDR3: CASRGGADGNQPQHF
DNA: TGTGCCAGCAGAGGGGGGGCGGATGGCAATCAGCCCCAGCATTTT

V: TRBV6-7
J: TRBJ1-1
D: .
size: .
CDR3: CACGGMGTEAFF
DNA: TGTGCCTGCGGGGGTATGGGTACTGAAGCTTTCTTT

V: TRBV12-3/TRBV12-4
J: TRBJ1-4
D: .
size: .
CDR3: CASNEGTDEKLFF
DNA: TGTGCCAGCAACGAGGGTACAGATGAAAAACTGTTTTTT

V: TRBV3-1/TRBV3-2
J: TRBJ2-6
D: .
size: once
CDR3: CASALRGTGANVLTF
DNA: TGTGCCAGCGCGCTACGGGGGACTGGGGCCAACGTCCTGACTTTC

V: TRBV30
J: TRBJ1-5
D: .
size: .
CDR3: CAWSGRSNQPQHF
DNA: TGTGCCTGGAGTGGCAGAAGCAATCAGCCCCAGCATTTT

V: TRBV19
J: TRBJ1-1
D: TRBD1
size: .
CDR3: CASSINRGIEAFF
DNA: TGTGCCAGTAGTATAAACAGGGGGATTGAAGCTTTCTTT